What follows are 3 T cell receptor beta chains derived from one specimen sequenced in a study of blood T cell repertoires in COVID-19. Clones were sequenced by immunoSEQ multiplex PCR, and TCRdb holds only the in-frame ones, with some missing. The sample carries around 190,000 clones, about 89% recorded once. Sequenced material: peripheral blood. These receptors were taken from a young man who had recovered from COVID-19.

This sequence joins TRBV27 and TRBJ1-5; D may be TRBD1 (6 bases). The CDR3 has 13 residues. Germline values: CDR1 MNHEY, CDR2 SMNVEV (reference sequence). Trimming left V 4 bases short and J 5 bases short, with 9 bases between. The CDR3 protein is CASSSGVDQPQHF. In DNA form, the CDR3 reads TGTGCCAGCAGTTCAGGGGTTGATCAGCCCCAGCATTTT.

V and J are TRBV3-1 (or the pseudogene TRBV3-2) and TRBJ1-1; TRBD1 agrees at 7 bases. Trimming at V came to 6 bases and at J to 4 bases, leaving 8 bases not matched to a gene. The CDR3 loop spans 14 amino acids. The V gene's germline CDR1 is LGHDT and CDR2 YNNKEL (reference sequence). The CDR3: CASRGTTGATEAFF. The CDR3 DNA is TGTGCCAGCAGGGGAACTACAGGGGCCACTGAAGCTTTCTTT.

This chain uses TRBV25-1 with TRBJ2-3; D remains unclear. V lost 3 bases, J lost 3 bases, and 7 bases lay in between. This CDR3 has 13 amino acids. Germline V CDR1 and CDR2: MGHDK, SYGVNS. The chain's CDR3 is CASSEITTDTQYF. The CDR3 DNA reads as TGTGCCAGCAGTGAGATAACAACAGATACGCAGTATTTT. The variable domain in full, with the rest retrieved from reference TRBV25-1 and TRBJ2-3, is EADIYQTPRYLVIGTGKKITLECSQTMGHDKMYWYQQDPGMELHLIHYSYGVNSTEKGDLSSESTVSRIRTEHFPLTLESARPSHTSQYLCASSEITTDTQYFGPGTRLTVL.